This TCR beta chain was documented in a study of tumor and adjacent non-tumor tissue in lung cancer. Points from the study as a whole: Higher tumor TCR diversity was associated with shorter survival. Compared with tumor, normal lung showed significantly lower TCR diversity.

Germline values: CDR1 MNHEY, CDR2 SVGEGT. The length of the CDR3 is 14 residues. V was shortened by 4 bases and J by 6 bases, with 16 bases between the two germline ends. A modified ARM-PCR protocol with three rounds of nested PCR amplified TCRbeta. In TCRdb, the multiplex PCR reads were re-called with MiXCR into one record per CDR3 protein. The sample lists around 200,000 distinct CDR3 sequences, 60% to 75% seen once, with around 27% in the top ten. This clonotype was counted only a few times. Its antigen is not known. It may be a read error: a sequence one base away is much more abundant. No cell sorting was done before RNA was extracted from the tissue. Donors were chemotherapy-naive, newly diagnosed lung cancer surgical patients in China, August–late 2014.

This chain links TRBV6-2 or TRBV6-3 with TRBJ2-7; D is uncertain. Specimen: lung tumor tissue. This receptor was obtained from a man in his sixties with non-small cell lung cancer. The CDR3 DNA is TGTGCCAGCAGTTTCCCCGGGCTAGTGAGCGAGCAGTACTTC. It is translated as CASSFPGLVSEQYF.